The rows below give T cell receptor beta chains drawn from one sample of a study of shared clonotypes between healthy human individuals. The assay was immunoSEQ multiplex PCR, and TCRdb's table has in-frame clones only and misses some. The sample holds about 980,000 clones, over 75% seen once. Sequencing used memory CD4+ T cells sorted from blood. The receptors here all came from a man aged 18-30 years in good health. Both conserved end residues are part of each CDR3. The order of the fields is J gene, V gene, D gene, clone size, CDR3 protein, CDR3 DNA. The D gene is left open where the match is weak. The listing skips clone size in some rows; elsewhere it reads once, few, many or a size class.

>TRBJ1-3|TRBV2|-|-
CASSGPLSGNTIYF
TGTGCCAGCAGTGGACCGCTCTCTGGAAACACCATATATTTT
>TRBJ1-2|TRBV5-1|-|-
CASSLQGGFDGYTF
TGCGCCAGCAGCTTGCAGGGAGGCTTTGATGGCTACACCTTC
>TRBJ2-5|TRBV4-1|TRBD2|few
CASSPRRGASGREETQYF
TGCGCCAGCAGCCCTCGGAGGGGGGCTAGCGGGAGGGAAGAGACCCAGTACTTC
>TRBJ1-1|TRBV7-2|-|-
CASSSPLLGSTEAFF
TGTGCCAGCAGCTCCCCCCTATTGGGGAGCACTGAAGCTTTCTTT
>TRBJ2-5|TRBV2|TRBD1|-
CASSEVEGTGDF
TGTGCCAGCAGTGAAGTGGAAGGGACAGGGGACTTC
>TRBJ1-2|TRBV30|-|-
CAWSIRARGYTF
TGTGCCTGGAGTATCCGGGCCCGTGGCTACACCTTC
>TRBJ2-3|TRBV7-2|TRBD2|-
CASSRQVSGSADTQYF
TGTGCCAGCAGCCGGCAGGTGAGCGGGAGTGCAGATACGCAGTATTTT
>TRBJ2-2|TRBV7-7|-|-
CASSLHRGTGELFF
TGTGCTAGCAGCTTACACCGGGGCACCGGGGAGCTGTTTTTT
>TRBJ1-4|TRBV5-5|-|-
CASSRGATNEKLFF
TGTGCCAGCAGCCGGGGAGCAACTAATGAAAAACTGTTTTTT
>TRBJ1-1|TRBV5-1|-|many
CASSLAQTNTEAFF
TGCGCCAGCAGCTTGGCGCAGACTAACACTGAAGCTTTCTTT
>TRBJ2-3|TRBV5-4|-|-
CASSLVGGTTDTQYF
TGTGCCAGCAGCTTGGTTGGCGGAACCACAGATACGCAGTATTTT
>TRBJ1-5|TRBV7-6|-|-
CASSQSGREDQPQHF
TGTGCCAGCAGTCAATCAGGGAGGGAAGATCAGCCCCAGCATTTT
>TRBJ2-5|TRBV9|TRBD2|-
CASSERGGQETQYF
TGTGCCAGCAGCGAACGCGGGGGCCAAGAGACCCAGTACTTC
>TRBJ1-6|TRBV19|-|-
CASSQAGQNSPLHF
TGTGCCAGTAGTCAGGCAGGGCAAAATTCACCCCTCCACTTT
>TRBJ2-7|TRBV2|TRBD1|-
CASANRRDRSYEQYF
TGTGCCAGCGCCAATAGGAGGGACAGGTCCTACGAGCAGTACTTC
>TRBJ2-1|TRBV7-2|TRBD2|-
CASSVLAVGSYNEQFF
TGTGCCAGCAGCGTCCTAGCGGTGGGCTCCTACAATGAGCAGTTCTTC
>TRBJ1-5|TRBV2|-|few
CASSAQGLSQPQHF
TGTGCCAGCAGTGCCCAGGGGCTAAGTCAGCCCCAGCATTTT
>TRBJ2-7|TRBV18|TRBD2|many
CASSPPGSGRHEQYF
TGTGCCAGCTCACCACCGGGTAGCGGGAGACACGAGCAGTACTTC
>TRBJ2-3|TRBV6-5|TRBD2|-
CASSYGASGGDTQYF
TGTGCCAGCAGTTACGGGGCGAGCGGGGGGGATACGCAGTATTTT
>TRBJ1-3|TRBV29-1|TRBD1|-
CSVVGTGTGNTIYF
TGCAGCGTTGTCGGGACAGGGACGGGAAACACCATATATTTT
>TRBJ2-1|TRBV10-1|-|-
CASSESANSYNEQFF
TGCGCCAGCAGTGAGTCGGCAAACTCCTACAATGAGCAGTTCTTC
>TRBJ2-2|TRBV5-4|-|-
CASSLKERNTGELFF
TGTGCCAGCAGCTTGAAGGAGCGGAACACCGGGGAGCTGTTTTTT
>TRBJ2-7|TRBV7-6|TRBD1|few
CASSHPGQRNEQYF
TGTGCCAGCAGCCACCCGGGACAGAGGAACGAGCAGTACTTC
>TRBJ1-5|TRBV7-2|-|few
CASSYQWGGNQPQHF
TGTGCCAGCAGTTATCAGTGGGGAGGGAATCAGCCCCAGCATTTT
>TRBJ2-3|TRBV7-2|TRBD2|-
CASSLFTAGGTNTQYF
TGTGCCAGCAGCTTATTTACGGCGGGGGGGACAAATACGCAGTATTTT
>TRBJ1-5|TRBV2|-|-
CASNLGGVNQPQHF
TGTGCCAGCAACTTGGGTGGCGTAAATCAGCCCCAGCATTTT
>TRBJ2-5|TRBV28|-|-
CASSLGVETQYF
TGTGCCAGCAGTTTAGGAGTAGAGACCCAGTACTTC
>TRBJ2-6|TRBV5-4|-|-
CASSWVRTSGANVLTF
TGTGCCAGCAGCTGGGTCAGGACCTCTGGGGCCAACGTCCTGACTTTC
>TRBJ1-5|TRBV19|-|few
CASSIDRDNGQPQHF
TGTGCCAGTAGTATAGACCGGGACAACGGACAGCCCCAGCATTTT
>TRBJ1-1|TRBV18|TRBD1|-
CASSPMGQQANTEAFF
TGTGCCAGCTCACCAATGGGACAGCAAGCGAACACTGAAGCTTTCTTT
>TRBJ1-6|TRBV5-1|-|-
CASGGEQGHNSPLHF
TGCGCCAGCGGTGGCGAACAGGGCCATAATTCACCCCTCCACTTT
>TRBJ2-1|TRBV5-1|TRBD1|once
CASSPRAGGYNEQFF
TGCGCCAGCAGCCCACGGGCAGGGGGTTACAATGAGCAGTTCTTC
>TRBJ2-7|TRBV6-5|TRBD1|-
CASARQGVNYEQYF
TGTGCCAGCGCAAGGCAGGGGGTCAACTACGAGCAGTACTTC
>TRBJ1-1|TRBV6-5|-|-
CASSSRTPKRTVEAFF
TGTGCCAGCAGTTCCCGCACCCCCAAGAGGACAGTTGAAGCTTTCTTT
>TRBJ1-2|TRBV23-1|-|-
CASSQWKVRGGYTF
TGCGCCAGCAGTCAATGGAAGGTGAGGGGTGGCTACACCTTC
>TRBJ1-6|TRBV27|TRBD1|-
CASSLGQGARNSPLHF
TGTGCCAGCAGCCTCGGACAGGGGGCACGGAATTCACCCCTCCACTTT
>TRBJ1-2|TRBV18|-|few
CASSPDKNYGYTF
TGTGCCAGCTCACCGGATAAGAACTATGGCTACACCTTC
>TRBJ1-4|TRBV5-1|-|once
CASSPITSTNEKLFF
TGCGCCAGCAGCCCGATTACCTCAACTAATGAAAAACTGTTTTTT
>TRBJ1-6|TRBV27|-|-
CASSLWGRANNSPLHF
TGTGCCAGCAGTTTATGGGGCAGGGCAAATAATTCACCCCTCCACTTT
>TRBJ1-2|TRBV5-1|TRBD1|-
CASSLTGGAANYGYTF
TGCGCCAGCAGCCTCACAGGGGGCGCGGCTAACTATGGCTACACCTTC
>TRBJ1-2|TRBV10-3|TRBD1|-
CAIRVTGRAYGYTF
TGTGCCATCAGGGTGACAGGGAGGGCGTATGGCTACACCTTC
>TRBJ2-5|TRBV30|-|many
CAVGEVIQETQYF
TGTGCCGTCGGGGAGGTAATCCAAGAGACCCAGTACTTC
>TRBJ2-7|TRBV7-9|-|few
CASSLGTLERSYF
TGTGCCAGCAGCTTAGGTACCCTCGAGAGGTCGTACTTC
>TRBJ1-1|TRBV5-4|-|-
CASSLSRNTEAFF
TGTGCCAGCAGCTTGAGTAGGAACACTGAAGCTTTCTTT
>TRBJ2-3|TRBV2|-|-
CASSVGDTQYF
TGTGCCAGCAGTGTAGGAGATACGCAGTATTTT
>TRBJ1-1|TRBV5-6|-|-
CASSYSGTANTEAFF
TGTGCCAGCAGCTACTCCGGGACGGCGAACACTGAAGCTTTCTTT
>TRBJ1-4|TRBV5-1|-|-
CASSLELGTQGEKLFF
TGCGCCAGCAGCTTGGAATTAGGGACCCAAGGTGAAAAACTGTTTTTT
>TRBJ2-5|TRBV7-9|TRBD1|-
CASNSGGNRETQYF
TGTGCCAGCAATTCAGGGGGCAATAGGGAGACCCAGTACTTC
>TRBJ1-2|TRBV6-6|-|-
CASTRAPGNYGYTF
TGTGCCAGCACCCGGGCCCCTGGTAACTATGGCTACACCTTC
>TRBJ1-5|TRBV28|-|-
CASRTDPKNQPQHF
TGTGCCAGCAGGACAGACCCTAAAAATCAGCCCCAGCATTTT
>TRBJ2-2|TRBV5-1|-|-
CASSLGQNTGELFF
TGCGCCAGCAGCTTGGGGCAGAACACCGGGGAGCTGTTTTTT
>TRBJ1-1|TRBV2|-|-
CASRVQEFGTEAFF
TGTGCCAGCAGGGTACAGGAGTTTGGCACTGAAGCTTTCTTT
>TRBJ2-7|TRBV7-9|-|-
CASSSRERAYEQYF
TGTGCCAGCAGCTCCAGAGAGAGGGCCTACGAGCAGTACTTC
>TRBJ2-1|TRBV4-1|-|-
CASSQDRNWEQFF
TGCGCCAGCAGCCAAGATCGAAACTGGGAGCAGTTCTTC